This note documents a single T cell receptor (beta chain) sequence. Its antigen is not identified. One heparinised draw of blood, averaging around 120 mL, came from each donor. Expressed TCRB transcripts were sequenced because the isolated RNA had all been reverse transcribed beforehand. Profiling relied on immunoSEQ multiplex PCR, and the TCRdb table lists in-frame clones only, not all of them. The repertoire holds approximately 250,000 clones, with 11% as singletons. This entry is derived from a study of beta chain features in type 1 diabetes. In the study overall: The patients were much like the healthy donors in age, gender and cell yields. General observations from the study: Unsettled here was the matter of whether HLA type influences TCRB rearrangement. Shortening that was moderate but significant affected the TCRB CDR3s of Type 1 diabetes patients in all four CD4+ subsets.

Sequencing was performed on naive CD4+ T cells from blood. The origin of this receptor is a man aged 25 to 40 with type 1 diabetes.

CDR3 nucleotides: TGTGCCAGCAGCTTCGGGTGGAACTACGAGCAGTACTTC. This sequence encodes CASSFGWNYEQYF. The chain recombines TRBV7-3 with TRBJ2-7; D remains ambiguous. CDR1 and CDR2 from the germline V gene are SGHTA and FQGTGA. This CDR3 has 13 residues. The V and J ends lost 3 bases and 3 bases respectively, with 9 bases between them. The full variable domain, in which reference TRBV7-3 and TRBJ2-7 provide the parts outside the CDR3, is GAGVSQTPSNKVTEKGKYVELRCDPISGHTALYWYRQSLGQGPEFLIYFQGTGAADDSGLPNDRFFAVRPEGSVSTLKIQRTERGDSAVYLCASSFGWNYEQYFGPGTRLTVT.